These 24 T cell receptor beta chains originate from one sample sequenced in a study of control samples from healthy donors and cancer patients. Libraries were prepared by immunoSEQ multiplex PCR; TCRdb keeps only in-frame clonotypes and omits some of them. The sample contains 100,000 to 150,000 clones, about nine tenths of which appear only once. The sample consisted of blood. The receptor set was obtained from a man aged 35 to 55 in good health.

The genes are TRBV5-1 and TRBJ1-2; 7 nucleotides agree with TRBD1. The germline V gene has CDR1 SGHRS and CDR2 YFSETQ. Trimming removed 0 bases from V and 3 bases from J; junction bases left unmatched: 5. The CDR3 length is 15 residues. The CDR3 DNA reads TGCGCCAGCAGCTTGGGGGACAGTAGGGACTATGGCTACACCTTC. Protein product: CASSLGDSRDYGYTF.

In the case of this clone: Relative to the germline gene, one junction end is altered; a read error may explain this. The V and J genes are TRBV7-7 and TRBJ2-1; D is ambiguous. The CDR3 sequence is 13 residues long. Germline V CDR1 and CDR2: SSHAT, FNYEAQ (reference sequence). CDR3 DNA: TGTGCTAGCAGCTCTAACCGGGACAATGAGCAGTTCTTC. Protein product: CASSSNRDNEQFF.

The chain couples TRBV7-9 to TRBJ1-5, with a weak D call TRBD1 (6 bases). Per the germline V gene, CDR1 is SEHNR and CDR2 is FQNEAQ (reference sequence). The ends were cut back, 6 bases at V and 7 bases at J, with 16 bases in the middle. The CDR3 consists of 14 residues. The CDR3 region has the DNA TGTGCCAGCAGTCAGACAGGAAGTAGACAGCCCCAGCATTTT. Its translation: CASSQTGSRQPQHF.

This clone appeared once. The genes are TRBV19 and TRBJ1-1; a weak D match, TRBD1 (5 bases). V lost 5 bases and J lost 8, with 15 bases in between. This CDR3 contains 13 residues. The germline gives CDR1 LNHDA, CDR2 SQIVND (reference sequence). In DNA, the CDR3 is TGTGCCAGTAGTTATGGTTTCCCAGGGGAAGCTTTCTTT. Its protein product is CASSYGFPGEAFF. The full variable domain, its missing parts supplied by reference TRBV19 and TRBJ1-1, is DGGITQSPKYLFRKEGQNVTLSCEQNLNHDAMYWYRQDPGQGLRLIYYSQIVNDFQKGDIAEGYSVSREKKESFPLTVTSAQKNPTAFYLCASSYGFPGEAFFGQGTRLTVV.

CDR3 protein: CASSRTSGGSDTQYF. CDR3 bases: TGTGCCAGCAGCCGGACTAGCGGGGGCTCAGATACGCAGTATTTT. The chain has TRBV5-5 and TRBJ2-3; 13 bases agree with TRBD2. CDR1 and CDR2 (germline): SGHKS, YYEKEE (reference sequence). This CDR3 has 15 amino acids. V trimming: 4 bases; J trimming: 4 bases; junction bases outside the gene matches: 3.

The rearrangement joins TRBV6-6 to TRBJ1-1; TRBD1 aligns across 10 bases. V was pared by 0 bases and J by 1 base, with 2 bases of the junction left unmatched. The germline V gene encodes CDR1 MNHNY and CDR2 SVGAGI (reference sequence). The CDR3 runs to 16 residues. Written as DNA, the CDR3 is TGTGCCAGCAGTTACTCGAGGACAGGGGGGAACACTGAAGCTTTCTTT. Its translation: CASSYSRTGGNTEAFF.

The rearrangement uses TRBV15 and TRBJ2-7; the D gene could be TRBD1 or TRBD2 (6 bases each). Germline V gene sequence: CDR1 LNHNV, CDR2 YYDKDF (reference sequence). The CDR3 loop spans 15 amino acids. Trimming removed 4 bases at V and 0 bases at J, with 13 bases between. The CDR3, as DNA: TGTGCCACCAGCAAAGGGGGGATCTCCTCCTACGAGCAGTACTTC. This encodes CATSKGGISSYEQYF.

The CDR3 DNA is TGCGCCAGCAGCTTCCGGACGGTGAACACTGAAGCTTTCTTT. It translates to CASSFRTVNTEAFF. The V gene is TRBV5-1, the J gene TRBJ1-1; no clear D. Trimming removed 2 bases from V and 0 bases from J, with 8 bases in between. The germline gives CDR1 SGHRS, CDR2 YFSETQ. This CDR3 comprises 14 residues.

The chain uses TRBV27 and TRBJ1-6, with 11 bases fitting TRBD1. The CDR3 length is 16 residues. V trimming: 5 bases; J trimming: 10 bases; junction bases outside the gene matches: 10. The germline gives CDR1 MNHEY, CDR2 SMNVEV (reference sequence). CDR3 nucleotide sequence: TGTGCCAGCAGTAGGGGGACAGGGGGAACGCGGTCACCCCTCCACTTT. Translated, it gives CASSRGTGGTRSPLHF.

The chain uses TRBV3-1 (or the pseudogene TRBV3-2) and TRBJ1-5; D perhaps matches TRBD1 (6 bases). This CDR3 is 15 amino acids long. CDR1 and CDR2 from the germline V gene are LGHDT and YNNKEL (reference sequence). Trimming took 3 bases from V and 2 from J, leaving 11 bases between them. CDR3 amino acids: CASSQDSSGNQPQHF. The CDR3 region has the DNA TGTGCCAGCAGCCAGGACAGTTCGGGCAATCAGCCCCAGCATTTT.

This chain uses TRBV12-3 or TRBV12-4 with TRBJ1-1; D is ambiguous. The V and J ends lost 7 bases and 7 bases respectively, with 10 bases between them. The CDR3 contains 11 residues. Here the CDR3 reads CASTLVGEAFF. CDR3 sequence (DNA): TGTGCCAGCACCCTAGTGGGTGAAGCTTTCTTT.

The CDR3 coding sequence is TGTGCTAGTGGTTTGCAGGGGGTAGTCTCACCCCTCCACTTT. Amino acids: CASGLQGVVSPLHF. This sequence joins TRBV12-5 and TRBJ1-6; 7 nucleotides match TRBD1. The CDR3 sequence is 14 residues long. J gave up 10 bases and V 2 bases, and 5 bases lay outside the gene matches. Germline CDR1 and CDR2: LGHNT and FRNRAP.

This clone occurred once. V usage is TRBV18 and J usage is TRBJ1-1; D not certain. Trimming stripped 2 bases from V and 6 bases from J, with 13 bases between. The CDR3 has 14 amino acids. Germline loops: CDR1 KGHSH, CDR2 LQKENI. CDR3 bases: TGTGCCAGCTCACCAGACGCCGGGGTCCCTGAAGCTTTCTTT. It is translated as CASSPDAGVPEAFF.

The chain combines TRBV12-3 or TRBV12-4 with TRBJ1-1; D is unclear. V was pared by 3 bases and J by 3 bases, with 5 bases between. This CDR3 region has 12 residues. The CDR3 loop is CASSFRYTEAFF. The CDR3 coding sequence is TGTGCCAGCAGTTTCCGGTACACTGAAGCTTTCTTT.

This clone was observed a single time. The rearrangement links TRBV27 to TRBJ1-1; tentatively, D is TRBD1 (6 bases). The germline V gene has CDR1 MNHEY and CDR2 SMNVEV (reference sequence). Trimming shortened V by 6 bases and J by 4 bases, and 15 bases separated the two germline ends. The CDR3 loop spans 14 amino acids. This CDR3 reads CASRRGGGGTEAFF. The CDR3 DNA reads as TGTGCCAGCAGGAGAGGTGGAGGGGGCACTGAAGCTTTCTTT.

This rearrangement joins TRBV4-2 to TRBJ1-5; 8 bases align to TRBD1. The CDR3 totals 15 residues. Germline assignment: CDR1 LGHNA and CDR2 YNFKEQ. J gave up 1 base and V 1 base, and 0 bases lay outside the gene matches. The CDR3 loop reads CASSQGTGSNQPQHF. For the CDR3, the DNA is TGTGCCAGCAGCCAAGGGACAGGGAGCAATCAGCCCCAGCATTTT.

This clone showed up just a few times. V and J are TRBV3-1 (or the pseudogene TRBV3-2) and TRBJ2-1, with D possibly called TRBD1 or TRBD2 (6 bases each). Germline-derived CDR1 and CDR2 are LGHDT and YNNKEL (reference sequence). The V gene lost 3 bases and the J gene lost 10 bases, with 16 bases spanning the gap. The CDR3 has 14 residues. The CDR3 is CASSHRAGQGEQFF. The CDR3 DNA reads TGTGCCAGCAGCCACAGGGCGGGGCAGGGGGAGCAGTTCTTC.

This chain connects TRBV30 to TRBJ1-1, with 7 positions matching TRBD1. This CDR3 spans 17 amino acids. V trimming: 7 bases; J trimming: 0 bases; junction bases outside the gene matches: 17. Looked up from germline, CDR1 is GTSNPN and CDR2 is SVGIG (reference sequence). CDR3 bases: TGTGCCTCCACAATATTACAGGGGTCCCCGATGAACACTGAAGCTTTCTTT. It yields the protein CASTILQGSPMNTEAFF.

V usage is TRBV12-3 or TRBV12-4 and J usage is TRBJ2-1; 8 positions match TRBD2. The CDR3 is made up of 13 amino acids. After removal of 5 bases from V and 6 bases from J, the junction contained 3 bases not matched to a gene. The CDR3 nucleotides read TGTGCCAGCAGTCCGGGACTAGTCAATGAGCAGTTCTTC. As protein: CASSPGLVNEQFF.

The chain carries TRBV7-9 and TRBJ1-6; D may be TRBD1 (5 bases). The CDR3 has 14 amino acids. V shed 0 bases and J shed 10 bases, with 10 bases lying between them. CDR1 and CDR2 (germline): SEHNR, FQNEAQ (reference sequence). For the CDR3, the DNA is TGTGCCAGCAGCTTAGCTTTAGGGGACTCACCCCTCCACTTT. Amino acids: CASSLALGDSPLHF.

V and J are TRBV11-1 and TRBJ2-3; 7 nucleotides match TRBD1. This CDR3 has 14 residues. Unmatched junction bases numbered 3, after V lost 4 bases and J lost 2 bases. Germline-derived CDR1 and CDR2 are SGHAT and FQDESV (reference sequence). For the CDR3, the DNA is TGTGCCAGCAGCTCGGGACAGTACACAGATACGCAGTATTTT. As protein: CASSSGQYTDTQYF.

The chain recombines TRBV19 with TRBJ1-2; D gene unclear. The CDR3 totals 14 residues. Germline V gene lookup returns CDR1 LNHDA and CDR2 SQIVND (reference sequence). The ends were cut back, 7 bases at V and 5 bases at J, with 17 bases in the middle. CDR3 DNA sequence: TGTGCCAGTATCCCCAGAGGGTTATCGTATGGCTACACCTTC. Residues: CASIPRGLSYGYTF.

This clone was counted between two and nine times. This chain uses TRBV7-8 with TRBJ1-4, with D unresolved. CDR1 is SGHVS and CDR2 is FQNEAQ in the germline V gene. CDR3 length: 15 amino acids. The ends were cut back, 1 base at V and 8 bases at J, with 14 bases in the middle. CDR3 region: CASSLVLGINEKLFF. CDR3 bases: TGTGCCAGCAGCTTAGTTCTAGGGATAAACGAAAAACTGTTTTTT. The variable domain in full, completed from reference TRBV7-8 and TRBJ1-4, reads GAGVSQSPRYKVAKRGQDVALRCDPISGHVSLFWYQQALGQGPEFLTYFQNEAQLDKSGLPSDRFFAERPEGSVSTLKIQRTQQEDSAVYLCASSLVLGINEKLFFGSGTQLSVL.

Only one count was recorded for this clone. The chain has TRBV5-4 and TRBJ2-7; unclear D gene. The CDR3 runs to 13 residues. Germline V gene data show CDR1 as SGHNT and CDR2 as YYREEE (reference sequence). Trimming took off 1 base at V and 6 bases at J, with 11 bases between the two ends. In DNA form, the CDR3 reads TGTGCCAGCAGCTTGATGATTTGGGGCGAGCAGTACTTC. It encodes CASSLMIWGEQYF.